A selection of T cell receptor beta chains follows, all from one sample in a study of beta chain features in type 1 diabetes. Some clones are missing from TCRdb's copy, which holds only in-frame ones; the method was immunoSEQ multiplex PCR. This table holds 200,000 to 300,000 clones, 11% found once. Sequencing used naive CD4+ T cells from blood. Receptor source: a man aged 30-40 years with type 1 diabetes. Both conserved end residues are part of each CDR3. Each record gives: D gene, V gene, J gene, clone size, CDR3 DNA, CDR3 protein. A D gene is named only where the DNA matches it firmly. Part of the rows lack a size; the others show once, few, many or a class for expanded clones.

D: TRBD1; V: TRBV28; J: TRBJ1-5; size: NA; DNA: TGTGCCAGCAGTCTTCCGGACAGGGGACAGCCCCAGCATTTT; CDR3: CASSLPDRGQPQHF
D: NA; V: TRBV5-1; J: TRBJ1-1; size: few; DNA: TGCGCCAGCAGCTTCGGGACTGCGACGCCCGAAGCTTTCTTT; CDR3: CASSFGTATPEAFF
D: TRBD2; V: TRBV30; J: TRBJ2-7; size: few; DNA: TGTGCCGCCGGAGGCGGGAGCTACGAGCAGTACTTC; CDR3: CAAGGGSYEQYF
D: NA; V: TRBV29-1; J: TRBJ2-3; size: NA; DNA: TGCAGCGTTGCTTATCCTAGCACAGATACGCAGTATTTT; CDR3: CSVAYPSTDTQYF
D: NA; V: TRBV12-5; J: TRBJ2-3; size: NA; DNA: TGTGCTAGTGGTTGGAAAGAGGATGATACGCAGTATTTT; CDR3: CASGWKEDDTQYF
D: TRBD1; V: TRBV4-1; J: TRBJ1-5; size: NA; DNA: TGCGCCAGCAGCCAGGCCGGACAGGGAGATCAGCCCCAGCATTTT; CDR3: CASSQAGQGDQPQHF
D: NA; V: TRBV7-3; J: TRBJ1-1; size: NA; DNA: TGTGCCAGCAGCTTAGACAAGAACACTGAAGCTTTCTTT; CDR3: CASSLDKNTEAFF
D: NA; V: TRBV5-1; J: TRBJ1-1; size: few; DNA: TGCGCCAGCAGCTTGTTCGGCGCAGGGAACACTGAAGCTTTCTTT; CDR3: CASSLFGAGNTEAFF
D: NA; V: TRBV29-1; J: TRBJ1-1; size: NA; DNA: TGCAGCGCGAGCCTCAGGGTAGGGACTGAAGCTTTCTTT; CDR3: CSASLRVGTEAFF
D: NA; V: TRBV2; J: TRBJ1-5; size: NA; DNA: TGTGCCAGCAGTGGGGACTCAAAGCAGCAGCCTCAGCATTTT; CDR3: CASSGDSKQQPQHF
D: TRBD1; V: TRBV27; J: TRBJ2-3; size: NA; DNA: TGTGCCAGCAGTTTAACTCCACACCGGGACAGGGGACGCGATACGCAGTATTTT; CDR3: CASSLTPHRDRGRDTQYF
D: NA; V: TRBV5-6; J: TRBJ2-3; size: NA; DNA: TGTGCCAGCAGCTGGGGCGCGGAAGATACGCAGTATTTT; CDR3: CASSWGAEDTQYF
D: TRBD2; V: TRBV27; J: TRBJ2-5; size: NA; DNA: TGTGCCAGCAGTCTGACTAGCGGGGGGCCAGGGACCCAGTACTTC; CDR3: CASSLTSGGPGTQYF
D: TRBD1; V: TRBV7-9; J: TRBJ2-7; size: few; DNA: TGTGCCAGCAGCCTCGGGACAGGATCCTTCTACGAGCAGTACTTC; CDR3: CASSLGTGSFYEQYF
D: NA; V: TRBV19; J: TRBJ2-6; size: NA; DNA: TGTGCCAGTAGTCAAGGACAGTTCTCTGGGGCCAACGTCCTGACTTTC; CDR3: CASSQGQFSGANVLTF
D: TRBD1; V: TRBV18; J: TRBJ2-7; size: few; DNA: TGTGCCAGCTCTTTCACAGGGGGCGGATACGAGCAGTACTTC; CDR3: CASSFTGGGYEQYF
D: TRBD2; V: TRBV7-2; J: TRBJ2-3; size: NA; DNA: TGTGCCAGCAGCTTTGGGACTAGGGGCGATACGCAGTATTTT; CDR3: CASSFGTRGDTQYF
D: NA; V: TRBV5-4; J: TRBJ2-1; size: few; DNA: TGTGCCAGCAGCGGGGGGAAAGAGCAGTTCTTC; CDR3: CASSGGKEQFF
D: TRBD1; V: TRBV5-1; J: TRBJ2-1; size: few; DNA: TGCGCCAGCAGCTTGGAACCCGGGACAGGGAATGAGCAGTTCTTC; CDR3: CASSLEPGTGNEQFF
D: NA; V: TRBV5-1; J: TRBJ1-5; size: NA; DNA: TGCGCCAGCAGAGGGGATAGCAATCAGCCCCAGCATTTT; CDR3: CASRGDSNQPQHF
D: NA; V: TRBV2; J: TRBJ1-1; size: few; DNA: TGTGCCAGCAGTGTACGGCGGGACACTGAAGCTTTCTTT; CDR3: CASSVRRDTEAFF
D: NA; V: TRBV28; J: TRBJ2-7; size: few; DNA: TGTGCCAGCAGTGAGAGGTTCTACGAGCAGTACTTC; CDR3: CASSERFYEQYF
D: NA; V: TRBV11-1; J: TRBJ1-5; size: NA; DNA: TGTGCCAGCAGCTTGGGTGGGGCTGGCAATCAGCCCCAGCATTTT; CDR3: CASSLGGAGNQPQHF
D: TRBD1; V: TRBV5-6; J: TRBJ2-1; size: NA; DNA: TGTGCCAGCAGCGGGACAGGGGGGATCAATGAGCAGTTCTTC; CDR3: CASSGTGGINEQFF
D: NA; V: TRBV29-1; J: TRBJ2-2; size: NA; DNA: TGCAGCGCTCCTATACAGGGATTGGCCGGGGAGCTGTTTTTT; CDR3: CSAPIQGLAGELFF
D: TRBD2; V: TRBV6-6; J: TRBJ2-7; size: NA; DNA: TGTGCCAGCAGGCGGGAGGGGAGTTCGACCTACGAGCAGTACTTC; CDR3: CASRREGSSTYEQYF
D: TRBD1; V: TRBV9; J: TRBJ1-4; size: NA; DNA: TGTGCCAGCAGCGGGGACAGGAGGATTGAAAAACTGTTTTTT; CDR3: CASSGDRRIEKLFF
D: NA; V: TRBV28; J: TRBJ1-4; size: NA; DNA: TGTGCCAGCAGCACACAATTGGAAAAACTGTTTTTT; CDR3: CASSTQLEKLFF
D: NA; V: TRBV28; J: TRBJ2-7; size: NA; DNA: TGTGCCAGCAGTCCCGAAACTAGCTTGGGCCCCTACGAGCAGTACTTC; CDR3: CASSPETSLGPYEQYF
D: NA; V: TRBV5-4; J: TRBJ2-5; size: NA; DNA: TGTGCCAGCAGCACTGTACTCGCCTCGGGAGAGACCCAGTACTTC; CDR3: CASSTVLASGETQYF
D: NA; V: TRBV13; J: TRBJ2-2; size: few; DNA: TGTGCCAGCAGCCCATACTCCTACTATCGAGGTACCGGGGAGCTGTTTTTT; CDR3: CASSPYSYYRGTGELFF
D: TRBD2; V: TRBV14; J: TRBJ2-5; size: NA; DNA: TGTGCCAGCAGCGCGACCGGGGCGGGAGATGGGACCCAGTACTTC; CDR3: CASSATGAGDGTQYF
D: NA; V: TRBV18; J: TRBJ1-4; size: few; DNA: TGTGCCAGCTCACCGTGGACGGACAAAACTAATGAAAAACTGTTTTTT; CDR3: CASSPWTDKTNEKLFF
D: NA; V: TRBV27; J: TRBJ1-5; size: NA; DNA: TGTGCCAGCAGTTTTAAGCCGAATCAGCCCCAGCATTTT; CDR3: CASSFKPNQPQHF
D: TRBD1; V: TRBV19; J: TRBJ1-5; size: few; DNA: TGTGCCACCTACCCCACAGGGGTCCGAAATCAGCCCCAGCATTTT; CDR3: CATYPTGVRNQPQHF
D: NA; V: TRBV7-9; J: TRBJ1-1; size: NA; DNA: TGTGCCAGCAGCCACTATGAAGCTTTCTTT; CDR3: CASSHYEAFF
D: TRBD1; V: TRBV28; J: TRBJ1-6; size: NA; DNA: TGTGCCAGCAGTCCCCGGACAGGGCGGAATTCACCCCTCCACTTT; CDR3: CASSPRTGRNSPLHF
D: NA; V: TRBV18; J: TRBJ1-6; size: few; DNA: TGTGCCAGCTCACAGCGCAGCTCCTATAATTCACCCCTCCACTTT; CDR3: CASSQRSSYNSPLHF
D: TRBD2; V: TRBV19; J: TRBJ2-5; size: NA; DNA: TGTGCCAGTGGAGCGGGGTCCCAAGAGACCCAGTACTTC; CDR3: CASGAGSQETQYF
D: TRBD2; V: TRBV10-3; J: TRBJ2-1; size: few; DNA: TGTGCCATCAGCGGACTAGCGGGGAACAATGAGCAGTTCTTC; CDR3: CAISGLAGNNEQFF
D: TRBD1; V: TRBV7-8; J: TRBJ2-7; size: few; DNA: TGTGCCAGCAGCCTATGGGACAGGCTAGGAGAGCAGTACTTC; CDR3: CASSLWDRLGEQYF
D: NA; V: TRBV18; J: TRBJ1-2; size: once; DNA: TGTGCCAGCTCAGAAGAACAGGGCTATGGCTACACCTTC; CDR3: CASSEEQGYGYTF
D: NA; V: TRBV4-1; J: TRBJ1-5; size: few; DNA: TGCGCCAGCAGCCCACTAGATGATCAGCCCCAGCATTTT; CDR3: CASSPLDDQPQHF
D: NA; V: TRBV7-2; J: TRBJ1-2; size: NA; DNA: TGTGCCAGCAGCTTAGAGTTGTTACGGGGTGGCTATGGCTACACCTTC; CDR3: CASSLELLRGGYGYTF
D: NA; V: TRBV7-2; J: TRBJ1-4; size: NA; DNA: TGTGCCAGCAGCTTAGATCCTCAGGTTGGGGAAAAACTGTTTTTT; CDR3: CASSLDPQVGEKLFF
D: TRBD1; V: TRBV19; J: TRBJ1-6; size: NA; DNA: TGTGCCAGTAGTGTAACAGGGGATAATTCACCCCTCCACTTT; CDR3: CASSVTGDNSPLHF
D: NA; V: TRBV10-3; J: TRBJ2-2; size: NA; DNA: TGTGCCATCAGTCTAGGCGCCGGGGAGCTGTTTTTT; CDR3: CAISLGAGELFF
D: NA; V: TRBV7-2; J: TRBJ1-1; size: NA; DNA: TGTGCCAGCAGTTGGACATCTGAAGCTTTCTTT; CDR3: CASSWTSEAFF
D: NA; V: TRBV5-1; J: TRBJ2-5; size: NA; DNA: TGCGCCAGCAGCCAACGGCGGGGCGAGACCCAGTACTTC; CDR3: CASSQRRGETQYF
D: TRBD1; V: TRBV4-3; J: TRBJ1-2; size: NA; DNA: TGCGCCAGCAGCTCCGGGACAGGGATCGGTGCTAACTATGGCTACACCTTC; CDR3: CASSSGTGIGANYGYTF
D: TRBD2; V: TRBV18; J: TRBJ2-1; size: few; DNA: TGTGCCAGCTCGCTTAGCGGGGGATCCCCCTACAATGAGCAGTTCTTC; CDR3: CASSLSGGSPYNEQFF
D: NA; V: TRBV11-2; J: TRBJ1-5; size: few; DNA: TGTGCCAGCAGCTCAGGGATTATTCAGCCCCAGCATTTT; CDR3: CASSSGIIQPQHF
D: NA; V: TRBV20-1; J: TRBJ2-2; size: NA; DNA: TGCAGTGCTAGAACATCAGGGGAGCTGTTTTTT; CDR3: CSARTSGELFF
D: NA; V: TRBV5-4; J: TRBJ2-3; size: NA; DNA: TGTGCCAGCAGCTTGAGGGTAGCGCGCTTCACAGATACGCAGTATTTT; CDR3: CASSLRVARFTDTQYF
D: TRBD1; V: TRBV12-5; J: TRBJ1-5; size: few; DNA: TGTGCTAGTGGTCCCGGGACAGGGGGACGAGAACAGCCCCAGCATTTT; CDR3: CASGPGTGGREQPQHF
D: NA; V: TRBV19; J: TRBJ2-4; size: NA; DNA: TGTGCCAGTAGTATTCGGCGACTTGAGGCCAAAAACATTCAGTACTTC; CDR3: CASSIRRLEAKNIQYF
D: NA; V: TRBV4-2; J: TRBJ1-2; size: few; DNA: TGTGCCAGCAGCCAGGGCACGCAACCAAACTATGGCTACACCTTC; CDR3: CASSQGTQPNYGYTF
D: NA; V: TRBV30; J: TRBJ1-2; size: few; DNA: TGTGCCTGGAGTGTAGTATCTAGTGGGACTCCCCGCACCTTC; CDR3: CAWSVVSSGTPRTF
D: TRBD2; V: TRBV2; J: TRBJ2-1; size: NA; DNA: TGTGCCAGCAATAGACTAGCGGCCCTCCTCAATGAGCAGTTCTTC; CDR3: CASNRLAALLNEQFF